The source of this T cell receptor (beta chain) is a study of T cell responses to AZD1222 COVID-19 vaccine. V was trimmed by 1 base and J by 4 bases, leaving 20 bases between them. The CDR3 runs to 17 residues. The germline gives CDR1 LGHNA, CDR2 YNFKEQ. Here immunoSEQ multiplex PCR was the method, and the copy in TCRdb shows in-frame clones only, minus some. The table includes 150,000 to 200,000 clones, 94% detected once. The TCR comes from an adult in good health. The sequences come from peripheral blood, collected on day 0 of AZD1222 vaccination. The rearrangement uses TRBV4-2 and TRBJ2-7; a weak D match, TRBD1 (6 bases). The CDR3: CASSQGPLGGVTYEQYF. CDR3 DNA sequence: TGTGCCAGCAGCCAAGGCCCTCTTGGGGGCGTCACTTACGAGCAGTACTTC.